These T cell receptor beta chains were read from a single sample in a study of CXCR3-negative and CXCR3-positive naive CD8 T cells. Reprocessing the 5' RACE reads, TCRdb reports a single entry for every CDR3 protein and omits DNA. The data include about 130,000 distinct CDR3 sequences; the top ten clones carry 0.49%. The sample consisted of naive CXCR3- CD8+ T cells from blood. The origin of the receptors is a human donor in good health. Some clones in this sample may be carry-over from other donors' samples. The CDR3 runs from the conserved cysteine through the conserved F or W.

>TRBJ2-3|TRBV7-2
CASSSVDTQYF
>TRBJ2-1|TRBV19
CASSSTRSEYNEQFF
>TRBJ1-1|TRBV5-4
CASSLRGRRSEAFF
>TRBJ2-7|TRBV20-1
CSARETGTTHQQYF
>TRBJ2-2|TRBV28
CASSFGETGELFF
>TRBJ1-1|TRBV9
CASSWGENTEAFF
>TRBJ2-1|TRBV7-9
CASIHSFSYNEQFF
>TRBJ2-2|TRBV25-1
CASSGDISGELFF
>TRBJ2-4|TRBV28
CASSSYEREGRWNIQYF
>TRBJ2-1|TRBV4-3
CASSQATQGGEQFF
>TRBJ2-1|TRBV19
CASSYGGGVYNEQFF
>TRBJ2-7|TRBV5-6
CASSLDDYSYEQYF
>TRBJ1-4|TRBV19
CASQYRALDNEKLFF
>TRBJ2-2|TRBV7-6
CASSFRGDSNTGELFF
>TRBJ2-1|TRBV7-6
CASSLVGEQFF
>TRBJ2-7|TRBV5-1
CTSSLGQGARSYEQYF
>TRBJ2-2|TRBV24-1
CATSDRRQVTGELFF
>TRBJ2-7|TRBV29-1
CSATVSAGYEQYF
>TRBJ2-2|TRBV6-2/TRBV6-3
CASSYPGTPLYTGELFF
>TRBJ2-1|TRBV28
CASSLRQVVVIQSEQFF
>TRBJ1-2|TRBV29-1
CSVEDRQGGYGYTF
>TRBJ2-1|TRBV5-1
CASLGDRSYNEQFF
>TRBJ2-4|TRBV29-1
CSVEDWPIQYF
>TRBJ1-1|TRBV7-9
CASSPRDSETAFF
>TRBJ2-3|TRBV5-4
CASSFEGTDTQYF